The T cell receptor (beta chain) described here comes from a study of radiotherapy plus CTLA-4 blockade in lung cancer. Study-wide results and caveats: Radiotherapy was combined with ipilimumab, and tumor-derived TCR clones then expanded in blood.

The V segment lost 0 bases and the J segment 1 base; nucleotides outside the gene matches: 3. Germline V gene sequence: CDR1 LGHNA, CDR2 YSLEER. The CDR3 spans 16 residues. Assay: immunoSEQ multiplex PCR; the TCRdb copy retains only in-frame clones and omits some. Of roughly 100,000 clones detected, 85% appear once; the ten largest clones hold 2.4%. This clone was observed once. Its antigen is not identified. The V and J genes are TRBV4-3 and TRBJ2-1; 7 bases map to TRBD1. This sample comprised peripheral blood, obtained from a patient treated with radiotherapy plus ipilimumab. This TCR derives from a human donor with non-small cell lung cancer that progressed on radiotherapy plus ipilimumab. Some clones in this sample may be carry-over from other donors' samples. CDR3 sequence reads: CASSQDVQGSYNEQFF. The CDR3 DNA sequence: TGCGCCAGCAGCCAAGACGTACAGGGGTCCTACAATGAGCAGTTCTTC.